This T cell receptor (beta chain) is drawn from a study of blood T cells in healthy people across ages (dated by TCRdb to 2015 to 2017). At the level of the whole study: In model experiments, template switching captured roughly one uniquely barcoded TCR beta cDNA molecule for every two T cells. To track age-related changes in TCR beta repertoire diversity, the study relied on deep sequencing normalized with unique cDNA molecular identifiers. Donors were grouped into four age groups: young (average about 15 years), middle-aged (around 39), aged (62) and long-lived (approximately 82). Donors of different ages were randomly distributed across sequencing lanes to avoid experimental bias. Using the same blood draw, the study looked at two additional independent replicas of 1 million unique cDNA reads for two donors, one aged 18 to 30 and the other aged 80 or older. What the research found in general, with its limitations: Observed TCR beta diversity per million T cells fell roughly linearly with age, and a significant reduction was already apparent by age about 36. Compared with the aged group, more naive CD4+ T cells, fewer expanded clones and increased TCR diversity were shown by the long-lived group, suggesting age selection. Conclusive comparison of naive and antigen-experienced compartments was prevented by the profiling of bulk unsorted PBMCs. Observed TCR beta diversity correlated strongly with the percentage of naive T cells measured by flow cytometry. The CMV infection status of donors was not known, potentially confounding age-related changes in expanded clonotypes. Estimates of total diversity based on one million sequenced T cells were regarded as lower bounds and as underestimates.

For CDR1 and CDR2, the germline V gene lists MNHEY and SVGAGI. V loses 6 bases, J loses 3 bases, and the germline ends lie 18 bases apart. Including the terminal cysteine and phenylalanine, the CDR3 comprises 15 residues. Only the CDR3 DNA is retained, 45 bases long and in frame from the first base. In this sample, this clonotype turned up a few times. The antigen this receptor binds is unknown. No much larger clone is present one base from it, and per-base qualities are unavailable. Donors were about 36 systemically healthy Caucasian individuals from Russia aged about 6 to 100 years. Each donor gave 8.5 to 10 milliliters of peripheral blood, collected into EDTA-treated Vacutainer tubes. Ficoll-Paque density-gradient centrifugation was used to isolate PBMCs, with at least 6.5 million per sample. Trizol reagent was used to extract total RNA from the PBMCs, yielding at least 5 micrograms per sample. For every donor, an aliquot of PBMCs went through flow cytometry to measure the percentages of naive CD45RAhigh/CD27high T cells.

The library was prepared using 5' RACE. These reads were obtained on an Illumina HiSeq 2500. The second PCR ran for about 6 to 11 cycles and used a J-beta primer mix along with a sample-barcoded 5' primer. A unique molecular identifier was introduced onto each TCR beta cDNA molecule by a template-switch 5' adaptor carrying 12 random nucleotides. Each sample yielded at least 2.5 million CDR3-containing paired-end reads. First-strand cDNA was synthesized from all RNA with the Mint cDNA synthesis kit, primed by a TRBC-specific oligonucleotide. Following uracil-DNA glycosylase treatment, a first 18-cycle PCR with universal primers M1SS and BC2_uni_R was performed on all cDNA. For the original study's pipeline: For normalization, 1 million high-quality reads were randomly selected from each sample, with every read carrying a distinct molecular identifier. Instead of being binned into consensus sequences, reads with shared molecular identifiers were discarded. CDR3 identification, clonotype clustering and error correction used MiTCR with a Q25 quality threshold and the strictest error-elimination algorithm. Lower-bound total TCR beta diversity was estimated with a nonparametric unseen species model using Euler transformation. TCRdb ran its own pipeline on the public reads, namely fastp trimming at Q25 and MiXCR clone calling, and kept in-frame beta chains. Rows with a matching CDR3 protein are joined into one entry that keeps the most common DNA and genes. The V and J calls and clone size come from TCRdb's table, not from the authors' own analysis. Here the sample has almost 1 million distinct CDR3 sequences; just over 50% occur a single time. The ten largest clones take up about 20% of the sample.

The sequencing input was blood. The sequence joins TRBV6-5 to TRBJ2-7; the D gene cannot be resolved beyond TRBD1 or TRBD2, each matching 5 bases. The source is a woman in her sixties in good health. The nucleotides read TGTGCCAGCAGCGTCGCCGGGCAGGGAGTCTACGAGCAGTACTTC. The resulting protein is CASSVAGQGVYEQYF.